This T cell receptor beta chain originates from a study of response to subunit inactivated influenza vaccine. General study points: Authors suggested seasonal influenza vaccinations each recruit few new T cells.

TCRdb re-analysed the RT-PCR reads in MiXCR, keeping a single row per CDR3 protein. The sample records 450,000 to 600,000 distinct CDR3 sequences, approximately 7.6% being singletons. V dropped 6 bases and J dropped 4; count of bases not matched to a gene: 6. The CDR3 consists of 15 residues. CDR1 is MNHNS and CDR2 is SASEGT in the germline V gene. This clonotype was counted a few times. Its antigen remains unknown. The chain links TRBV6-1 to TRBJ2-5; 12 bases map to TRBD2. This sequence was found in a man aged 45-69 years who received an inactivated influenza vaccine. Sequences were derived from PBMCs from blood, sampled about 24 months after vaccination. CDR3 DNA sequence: TGTGCCAGCAGCCTACTAGCGGGGGGTGGAGAGACCCAGTACTTC. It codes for CASSLLAGGGETQYF.